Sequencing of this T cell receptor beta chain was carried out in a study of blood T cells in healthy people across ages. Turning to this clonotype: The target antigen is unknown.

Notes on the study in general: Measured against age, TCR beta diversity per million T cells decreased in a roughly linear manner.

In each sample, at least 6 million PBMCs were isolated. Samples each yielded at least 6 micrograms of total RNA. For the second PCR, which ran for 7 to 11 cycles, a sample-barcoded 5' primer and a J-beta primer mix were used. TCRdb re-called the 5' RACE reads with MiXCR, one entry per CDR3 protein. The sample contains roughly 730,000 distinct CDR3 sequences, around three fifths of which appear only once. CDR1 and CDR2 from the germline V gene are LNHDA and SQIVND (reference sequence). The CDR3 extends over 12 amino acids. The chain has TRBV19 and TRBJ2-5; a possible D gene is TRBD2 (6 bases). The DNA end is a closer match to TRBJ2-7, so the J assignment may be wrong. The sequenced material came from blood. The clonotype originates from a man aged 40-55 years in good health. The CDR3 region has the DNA TGTGCCAGTAGCGGGACTTTCTACGAGCAGTACTTC. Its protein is CASSGTFYEQYF.